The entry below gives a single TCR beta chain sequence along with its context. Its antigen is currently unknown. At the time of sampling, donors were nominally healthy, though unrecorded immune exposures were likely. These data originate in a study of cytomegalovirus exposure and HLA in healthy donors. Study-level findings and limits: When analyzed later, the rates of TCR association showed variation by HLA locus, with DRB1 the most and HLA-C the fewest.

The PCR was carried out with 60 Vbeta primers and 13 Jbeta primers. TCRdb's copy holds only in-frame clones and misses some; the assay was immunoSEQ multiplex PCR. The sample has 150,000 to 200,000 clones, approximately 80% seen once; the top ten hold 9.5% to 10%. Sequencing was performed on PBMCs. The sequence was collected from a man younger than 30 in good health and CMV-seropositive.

CDR3 DNA sequence: TGCGCCAGCAGCCAAGATCGGGGTAGCACAGATACGCAGTATTTT. It is translated as CASSQDRGSTDTQYF. This chain uses TRBV4-3 with TRBJ2-3; D perhaps matches TRBD2 (5 bases). Trimming shortened V by 0 bases and J by 0 bases, and 7 bases separated the two germline ends. Germline V CDR1 and CDR2: LGHNA, YSLEER. The CDR3 sequence is 15 residues long.